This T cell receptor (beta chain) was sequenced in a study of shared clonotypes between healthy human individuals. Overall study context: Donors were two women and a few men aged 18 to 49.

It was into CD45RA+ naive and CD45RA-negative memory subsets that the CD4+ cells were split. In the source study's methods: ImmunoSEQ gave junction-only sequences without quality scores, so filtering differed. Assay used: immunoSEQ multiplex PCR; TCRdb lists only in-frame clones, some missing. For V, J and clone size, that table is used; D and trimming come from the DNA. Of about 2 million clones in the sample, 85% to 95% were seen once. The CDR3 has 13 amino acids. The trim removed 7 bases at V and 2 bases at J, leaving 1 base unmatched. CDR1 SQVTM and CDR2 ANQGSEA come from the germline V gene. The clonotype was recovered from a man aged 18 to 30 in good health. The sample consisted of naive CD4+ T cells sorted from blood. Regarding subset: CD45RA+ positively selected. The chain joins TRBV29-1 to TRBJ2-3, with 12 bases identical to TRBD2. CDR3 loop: CSGTSGVTDTQYF. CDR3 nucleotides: TGCAGCGGGACTAGCGGGGTCACAGATACGCAGTATTTT.